The 30 T cell receptor beta chains presented below share a single source sample, sequenced in a study of blood T cell repertoires in COVID-19. TCRdb keeps only in-frame clones here, not all; method: immunoSEQ multiplex PCR. The sample has roughly 180,000 clones; about 84% are singletons. The sample comprised PBMCs or T cells enriched from blood (not recorded which). Every receptor here comes from a woman in her forties with acute COVID-19.

This chain uses TRBV11-2 with TRBJ2-4; D is undetermined. The V gene's germline CDR1 is SGHAT and CDR2 FQNNGV. This CDR3 comprises 13 residues. V dropped 0 bases and J dropped 9 bases, with 9 bases sitting between them. CDR3 sequence (DNA): TGTGCCAGCAGCTTAGAGGTACAGTCCATTCAGTACTTC. Protein: CASSLEVQSIQYF.

Note on this clone: The same CDR3 arises from other DNA sequences in this sample as well. The chain recombines TRBV9 with TRBJ1-6; TRBD1 matches at 7 bases. The CDR3 sequence is 14 residues long. Germline CDR1 and CDR2: SGDLS and YYNGEE. V lost 3 bases and J lost 4; bases outside the gene matches: 1. The CDR3 sequence: CASSGQGYNSPLHF. DNA for the CDR3: TGTGCCAGCAGCGGACAGGGTTATAATTCACCCCTCCACTTT.

This sequence joins TRBV7-3 and TRBJ1-1; possibly TRBD1 for D (6 bases). The germline gives CDR1 SGHTA, CDR2 FQGTGA. The CDR3 consists of 15 residues. V lost 5 bases, J lost 6 bases, and 19 bases lay in between. The CDR3 sequence: CASSLQVVRGSEAFF. CDR3 coding DNA: TGTGCCAGCAGCCTCCAAGTGGTGAGGGGGTCTGAAGCTTTCTTT.

This sequence joins TRBV9 and TRBJ2-1; the D gene is possibly TRBD1 (5 bases). CDR1 and CDR2 (germline): SGDLS, YYNGEE. Trimming took off 4 bases at V and 1 base at J, with 15 bases between the two ends. The CDR3 totals 16 residues. The CDR3, as DNA: TGTGCCAGCAGCAATTGGGGCCTGGGATCCTACAATGAGCAGTTCTTC. Its protein product is CASSNWGLGSYNEQFF.

J is TRBJ2-3 and V is TRBV9, with 8 nucleotides matching TRBD2. Germline V gene data show CDR1 as SGDLS and CDR2 as YYNGEE. V lost 0 bases, J lost 3 bases, and 3 bases stayed unmatched. The length of the CDR3 is 15 residues. CDR3 sequence (DNA): TGTGCCAGCAGCGTAGGGCGGGAGGCGACAGATACGCAGTATTTT. This translates into CASSVGREATDTQYF.

The CDR3 loop is CATSRDRGSNQPQHF. The CDR3 DNA reads TGTGCCACCAGCAGAGACCGTGGCAGCAATCAGCCCCAGCATTTT. The chain links TRBV15 to TRBJ1-5; D gene ambiguous. Germline V gives CDR1 LNHNV, CDR2 YYDKDF (reference sequence). This CDR3 has 15 amino acids. Trimming left V 0 bases short and J 1 base short, with 7 bases between.

The chain uses TRBV3-1 (or the pseudogene TRBV3-2) and TRBJ2-6; possibly TRBD2 for D (5 bases). CDR3 length: 15 amino acids. Trimming cost V 5 bases and J 0 bases, with 8 bases left between them. In germline, CDR1 is LGHDT, CDR2 YNNKEL (reference sequence). Here the CDR3 DNA reads TGTGCCAGCAGCAGGAGGACCTCTGGGGCCAACGTCCTGACTTTC. It encodes CASSRRTSGANVLTF.

The gene calls are TRBV3-1 (or the pseudogene TRBV3-2) and TRBJ2-7; D might be TRBD1 (6 bases). Trimming took 3 bases from V and 3 from J, leaving 18 bases between them. This CDR3 comprises 16 residues. Germline assignment: CDR1 LGHDT and CDR2 YNNKEL (reference sequence). The CDR3 loop is CASSQIGQSYYYEQYF. The CDR3 nucleotides are TGTGCCAGCAGCCAGATAGGACAGTCTTATTACTACGAGCAGTACTTC.

The sample holds one count of this clone. CDR3 loop: CASSSRSGTRADTQYF. The DNA of the CDR3 is TGTGCCAGCAGCTCCCGGTCGGGAACCCGGGCAGATACGCAGTATTTT. The gene calls are TRBV7-9 and TRBJ2-3; D perhaps matches TRBD2 (5 bases). Germline assignment: CDR1 SEHNR and CDR2 FQNEAQ (reference sequence). V dropped 4 bases and J dropped 4 bases, with 18 bases sitting between them. The CDR3 is 16 residues long.

The chain recombines TRBV4-2 with TRBJ1-4; D possibly corresponds to TRBD1 (5 bases). Germline loops: CDR1 LGHNA, CDR2 YNFKEQ. Trimming stripped 1 base from V and 5 bases from J, with 14 bases between. The CDR3 is made up of 16 amino acids. The CDR3 loop reads CASSQAQGYGNEKLFF. Written as DNA, the CDR3 is TGTGCCAGCAGCCAAGCCCAGGGATACGGGAATGAAAAACTGTTTTTT.

This clone was seen a handful of times. CDR3 loop: CASSLRNSPLHF. In DNA form, the CDR3 reads TGTGCCAGCAGTCTTCGTAATTCACCCCTCCACTTT. The chain is built from TRBV2 and TRBJ1-6, with D hard to call. V gave up 5 bases and J gave up 6 bases, with 5 bases separating them. CDR3 length: 12 residues. Looked up from germline, CDR1 is SNHLY and CDR2 is FYNNEI.

The rearrangement uses TRBV19 and TRBJ2-1, with TRBD2 matching 10 bases. CDR3 length: 17 residues. J gave up 6 bases and V 5 bases, and 13 bases lay outside the gene matches. The germline CDR1 and CDR2 sequences are LNHDA and SQIVND (reference sequence). For the CDR3, the DNA is TGTGCCAGTAGTGGGGTAGCGGGAGGAATTTGGGCCAATGAGCAGTTCTTC. It yields the protein CASSGVAGGIWANEQFF. The whole variable domain, remainder taken from reference TRBV19 and TRBJ2-1, is DGGITQSPKYLFRKEGQNVTLSCEQNLNHDAMYWYRQDPGQGLRLIYYSQIVNDFQKGDIAEGYSVSREKKESFPLTVTSAQKNPTAFYLCASSGVAGGIWANEQFFGPGTRLTVL.

This clone has just one count. The CDR3 region is CASSPGLAGGNEQFF. The DNA of the CDR3 is TGTGCCAGCAGCCCAGGACTAGCGGGAGGGAATGAGCAGTTCTTC. V usage is TRBV4-2 and J usage is TRBJ2-1; 15 bases match TRBD2. This CDR3 contains 15 residues. V lost 4 bases and J lost 7; bases outside the gene matches: 2. CDR1 and CDR2 (germline): LGHNA, YNFKEQ.

The chain is built from TRBV7-2 and TRBJ2-3, with TRBD2 matching over 10 bases. The CDR3 covers 15 residues. After removal of 10 bases from V and 4 bases from J, the junction contained 11 bases not matched to a gene. Germline CDR1 reads SGHTA; CDR2 reads FQGNSA. CDR3 sequence reads: CATRRSGRGSDTQYF. The CDR3 bases are TGTGCCACCAGGAGGAGCGGGAGGGGGTCAGATACGCAGTATTTT. The full variable domain, its missing parts supplied by reference TRBV7-2 and TRBJ2-3, is GAGVSQSPSNKVTEKGKDVELRCDPISGHTALYWYRQSLGQGLEFLIYFQGNSAPDKSGLPSDRFSAERTGGSVSTLTIQRTQQEDSAVYLCATRRSGRGSDTQYFGPGTRLTVL.

The rearrangement joins TRBV7-8 to TRBJ2-5, with a tentative D call TRBD1 (5 bases). With 1 base removed from V and 7 bases from J, the gap between germline ends came to 10 bases. From germline, CDR1 is SGHVS and CDR2 FQNEAQ. The CDR3 is made up of 13 amino acids. The CDR3 nucleotides are TGTGCCAGCAGCTTAGGGGGCGTCGGGACCCAGTACTTC. Protein: CASSLGGVGTQYF.

The chain is built from TRBV6-1 and TRBJ1-3; D unclear. The germline V and J ends were trimmed by 3 bases and 1 base, with 10 bases remaining between them. There are 15 residues in the CDR3. The V gene's germline CDR1 is MNHNS and CDR2 SASEGT. CDR3 in amino acids: CASSEVLESGNTIYF. CDR3 in DNA: TGTGCCAGCAGTGAGGTCCTGGAGTCTGGAAACACCATATATTTT.

The chain is built from TRBV27 and TRBJ2-1, with D tentatively TRBD1 (5 bases). Germline values: CDR1 MNHEY, CDR2 SMNVEV (reference sequence). The ends were cut back, 2 bases at V and 2 bases at J, with 13 bases in the middle. The CDR3 runs 16 residues. The CDR3 protein is CASSLQGLSAYNEQFF. CDR3 sequence (DNA): TGTGCCAGCAGTTTACAGGGCCTAAGTGCCTACAATGAGCAGTTCTTC.

The CDR3 here is CASSPGTGAQHSPLHF. For the CDR3, the DNA is TGTGCCAGCAGCCCCGGGACAGGGGCGCAGCATTCACCCCTCCACTTT. V usage is TRBV11-2 and J usage is TRBJ1-6; 10 nucleotides line up with TRBD1. Germline CDR1 is SGHAT and CDR2 is FQNNGV. V shed 5 bases, J shed 8 bases, and the junction held 9 bases outside the gene matches. The CDR3 consists of 16 residues.

This chain connects TRBV11-2 to TRBJ2-1, with a tentative D call TRBD1 (6 bases). V was shortened by 1 base and J by 12 bases, with 22 bases between the two germline ends. The CDR3 loop spans 16 amino acids. Germline values: CDR1 SGHAT, CDR2 FQNNGV. CDR3 loop: CASSLGYQGRLTSQFF. CDR3 in DNA: TGTGCCAGCAGCTTAGGATACCAGGGGAGATTAACTTCGCAGTTCTTC.

The V call is TRBV27, the J call TRBJ1-5; 7 bases are a match to TRBD1. V was pared by 7 bases and J by 0 bases, with 6 bases of the junction left unmatched. This CDR3 has 15 residues. Germline CDR1 MNHEY, CDR2 SMNVEV (reference sequence). The CDR3: CASIKGQDSNQPQHF. In DNA form, the CDR3 reads TGTGCCAGCATCAAAGGACAGGATAGCAATCAGCCCCAGCATTTT.

V gene TRBV7-9 combines with J gene TRBJ1-5; D is ambiguous. In germline, CDR1 is SEHNR, CDR2 FQNEAQ (reference sequence). Trimming took off 5 bases at V and 0 bases at J, with 11 bases between the two ends. The CDR3 totals 15 residues. CDR3 nucleotide sequence: TGTGCCAGCAGCCCCCAGGCAGATAGCAATCAGCCCCAGCATTTT. It yields the protein CASSPQADSNQPQHF.

V is TRBV5-1 and J is TRBJ2-1; 9 bases align to TRBD2. From germline, CDR1 is SGHRS and CDR2 YFSETQ. After removal of 0 bases from V and 5 bases from J, the junction contained 6 bases not matched to a gene. The CDR3 is made up of 16 amino acids. CDR3 amino acids: CASSLGPGLADNEQFF. Here the CDR3 DNA reads TGCGCCAGCAGCTTGGGACCGGGACTAGCCGACAATGAGCAGTTCTTC.

The chain uses TRBV9 and TRBJ2-2, with 15 bases fitting TRBD2. The J segment lost 3 bases and the V segment lost 4 bases, leaving 4 bases of the junction unmatched. This CDR3 spans 17 amino acids. Looked up from germline, CDR1 is SGDLS and CDR2 is YYNGEE. CDR3 loop: CASSWGLAGGYTGELFF. The CDR3 region has the DNA TGTGCCAGCAGCTGGGGACTAGCGGGAGGATACACCGGGGAGCTGTTTTTT. The full variable domain, with the rest looked up from reference TRBV9 and TRBJ2-2, is DSGVTQTPKHLITATGQRVTLRCSPRSGDLSVYWYQQSLDQGLQFLIQYYNGEERAKGNILERFSAQQFPDLHSELNLSSLELGDSALYFCASSWGLAGGYTGELFFGEGSRLTVL.

The chain uses TRBV5-1 and TRBJ2-5; tentatively, D is TRBD2 (5 bases). The CDR3 is 14 amino acids. V lost 0 bases, J lost 7 bases, and 13 bases lay in between. Per the germline V gene, CDR1 is SGHRS and CDR2 is YFSETQ. The CDR3 spells CASSLEPGKGTQYF. Here the CDR3 DNA reads TGCGCCAGCAGCTTGGAACCCGGGAAAGGGACCCAGTACTTC.

J is TRBJ1-1 and V is TRBV19; D gene uncertain. The CDR3 covers 10 residues. Germline V gene sequence: CDR1 LNHDA, CDR2 SQIVND (reference sequence). CDR3 protein: CVDTNTEAFF. Here the CDR3 DNA reads TGTGTAGACACGAACACTGAAGCTTTCTTT.

V is TRBV11-2 and J is TRBJ2-2; 9 bases line up with TRBD2. Germline V lookup: CDR1 SGHAT, CDR2 FQNNGV. The junction had 13 bases not matched to a gene; V was cut back by 5 bases and J by 0 bases. The CDR3 totals 19 residues. DNA of the CDR3: TGTGCCAGCAGCCCCAGGGGCGGGAGGGGCAGAGCGAACACCGGGGAGCTGTTTTTT. The encoded protein is CASSPRGGRGRANTGELFF.

This rearrangement joins TRBV21-1 to TRBJ2-5; the tabulated D call, TRBD1, remains unverified against the DNA. TRBV21-1 constitutes a pseudogene. The CDR3 has 17 residues. In DNA form, the CDR3 reads TGTGCCAGCAGCAGAAGGCCCTGGACAGGGCTGTTGGAGACCCAGTACTTC. Translated, it gives CASSRRPWTGLLETQYF.

This rearrangement joins TRBV24-1 to TRBJ1-3, with 8 bases fitting TRBD1. With 11 bases clipped from V and 4 bases from J, the junction kept 9 bases outside the gene matches. This CDR3 contains 14 residues. Germline V gene data show CDR1 as KGHDR and CDR2 as SFDVKD. For the CDR3, the DNA is TGTGCCAGTCCCCAGGGGGCGAGAGGAAACACCATATATTTT. Amino acid sequence: CASPQGARGNTIYF.

This clone was found once. V usage is TRBV2 and J usage is TRBJ2-1; TRBD1 aligns across 10 bases. The J segment lost 3 bases and the V segment lost 6 bases, leaving 5 bases of the junction unmatched. The germline gives CDR1 SNHLY, CDR2 FYNNEI. The CDR3 loop spans 15 amino acids. CDR3 sequence reads: CASRSDRGHYNEQFF. The CDR3 DNA is TGTGCCAGCAGATCAGACAGGGGGCACTACAATGAGCAGTTCTTC.

The chain couples TRBV6-2 or TRBV6-3 to TRBJ2-1; 9 bases match TRBD1. V gave up 1 base and J gave up 6 bases; unmatched junction bases: 4. The CDR3 has 15 amino acids. CDR1 and CDR2 (germline): MNHEY, SVGEGT. The CDR3 sequence is CASSYLGQGGNEQFF. The CDR3 DNA is TGTGCCAGCAGTTACTTGGGACAGGGTGGCAATGAGCAGTTCTTC.